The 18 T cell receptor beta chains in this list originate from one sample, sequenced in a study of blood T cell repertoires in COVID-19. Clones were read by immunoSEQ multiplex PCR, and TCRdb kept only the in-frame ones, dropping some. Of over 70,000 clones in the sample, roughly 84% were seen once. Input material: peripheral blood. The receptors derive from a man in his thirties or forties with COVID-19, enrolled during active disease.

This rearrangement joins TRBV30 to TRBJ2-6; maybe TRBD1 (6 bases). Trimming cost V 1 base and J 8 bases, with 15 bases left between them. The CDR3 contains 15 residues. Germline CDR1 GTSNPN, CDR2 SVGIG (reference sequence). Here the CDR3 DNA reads TGTGCCTGGAGTGCCAACAGGGACCTAACCAACGTCCTGACTTTC. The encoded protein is CAWSANRDLTNVLTF. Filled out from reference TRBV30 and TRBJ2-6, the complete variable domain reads SQTIHQWPATLVQPVGSPLSLECTVEGTSNPNLYWYRQAAGRGLQLLFYSVGIGQISSEVPQNLSASRPQDRQFILSSKKLLLSDSGFYLCAWSANRDLTNVLTFGAGSRLTVL.

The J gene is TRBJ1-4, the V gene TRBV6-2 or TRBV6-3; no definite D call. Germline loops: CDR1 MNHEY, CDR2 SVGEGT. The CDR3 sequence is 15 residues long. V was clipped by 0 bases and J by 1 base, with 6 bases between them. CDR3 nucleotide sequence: TGTGCCAGCAGTTACTCGTCTCGAACTAATGAAAAACTGTTTTTT. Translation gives CASSYSSRTNEKLFF.

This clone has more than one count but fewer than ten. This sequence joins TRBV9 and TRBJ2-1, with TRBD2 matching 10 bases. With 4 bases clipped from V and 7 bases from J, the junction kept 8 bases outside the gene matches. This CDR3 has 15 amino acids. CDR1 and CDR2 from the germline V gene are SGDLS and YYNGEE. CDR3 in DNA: TGTGCCAGCAGCCCTAGCGGGAGTAGGAGAAATGAGCAGTTCTTC. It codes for CASSPSGSRRNEQFF.

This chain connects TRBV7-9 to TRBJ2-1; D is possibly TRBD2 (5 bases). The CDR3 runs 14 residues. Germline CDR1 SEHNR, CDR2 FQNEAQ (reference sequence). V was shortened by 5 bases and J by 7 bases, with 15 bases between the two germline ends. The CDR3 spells CASSPGPSRNEQFF. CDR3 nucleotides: TGTGCCAGCAGCCCTGGGCCTAGCCGGAATGAGCAGTTCTTC.

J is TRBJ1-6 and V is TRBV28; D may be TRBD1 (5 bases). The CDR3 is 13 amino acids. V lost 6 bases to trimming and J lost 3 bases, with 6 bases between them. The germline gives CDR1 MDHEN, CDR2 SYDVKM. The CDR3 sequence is CASRTGYNSPLHF. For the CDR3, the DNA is TGTGCCAGCAGAACAGGCTATAATTCACCCCTCCACTTT.

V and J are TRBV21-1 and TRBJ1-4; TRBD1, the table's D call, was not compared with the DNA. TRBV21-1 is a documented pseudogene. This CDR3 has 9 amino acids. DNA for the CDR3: TGTGCCACCCACAGAAAACTGTTTTTT. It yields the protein CATHRKLFF.

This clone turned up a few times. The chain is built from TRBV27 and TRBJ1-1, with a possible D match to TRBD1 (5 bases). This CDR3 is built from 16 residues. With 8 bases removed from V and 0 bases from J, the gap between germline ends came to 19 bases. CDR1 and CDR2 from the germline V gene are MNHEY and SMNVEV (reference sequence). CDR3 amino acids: CASRPGRGSLNTEAFF. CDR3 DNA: TGTGCCAGCCGACCTGGGCGGGGCAGCTTGAACACTGAAGCTTTCTTT.

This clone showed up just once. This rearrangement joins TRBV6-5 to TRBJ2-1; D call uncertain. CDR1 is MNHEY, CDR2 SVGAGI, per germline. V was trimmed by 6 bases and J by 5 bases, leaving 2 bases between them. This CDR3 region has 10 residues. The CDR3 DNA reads TGTGCCAGCAGCGACAATGAGCAGTTCTTC. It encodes CASSDNEQFF.

DNA for the CDR3: TGTGCCAGCAGTTCACTACGGACAGGGAGGAATGGCTACACCTTC. It specifies CASSSLRTGRNGYTF. The J gene is TRBJ1-2, the V gene TRBV28, with 8 bases lining up with TRBD1. After removal of 4 bases from V and 6 bases from J, the junction contained 10 bases not matched to a gene. In germline, CDR1 is MDHEN, CDR2 SYDVKM. The CDR3 contains 15 residues.

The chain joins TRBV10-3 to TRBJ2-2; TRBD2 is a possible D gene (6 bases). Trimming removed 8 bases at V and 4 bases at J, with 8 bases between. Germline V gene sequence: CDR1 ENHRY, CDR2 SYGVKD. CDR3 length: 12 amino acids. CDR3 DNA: TGTGCCATCTCCGGGGGCACCGGGGAGCTGTTTTTT. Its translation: CAISGGTGELFF.

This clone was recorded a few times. The CDR3 coding sequence is TGTGCCAGCAGCCACAGGAGTTCTAACTATGGCTACACCTTC. The encoded protein is CASSHRSSNYGYTF. The chain couples TRBV6-6 to TRBJ1-2; maybe TRBD1 (5 bases). Trimming took off 6 bases at V and 0 bases at J, with 11 bases between the two ends. The CDR3 has 14 residues. Germline values: CDR1 MNHNY, CDR2 SVGAGI (reference sequence).

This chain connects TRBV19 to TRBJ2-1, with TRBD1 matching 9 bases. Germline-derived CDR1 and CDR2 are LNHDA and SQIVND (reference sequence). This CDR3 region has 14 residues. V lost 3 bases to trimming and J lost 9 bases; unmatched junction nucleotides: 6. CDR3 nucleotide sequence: TGTGCCAGTAGTATCGGGACAGGGTATGGTGAGCAGTTCTTC. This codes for CASSIGTGYGEQFF.

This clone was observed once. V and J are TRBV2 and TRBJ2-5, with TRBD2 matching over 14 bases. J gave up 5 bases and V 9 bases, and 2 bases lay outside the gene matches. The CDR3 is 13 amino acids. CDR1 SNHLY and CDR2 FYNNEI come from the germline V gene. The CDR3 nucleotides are TGTGCCAGGGGACTAGCGGGAGCCGAGACCCAGTACTTC. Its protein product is CARGLAGAETQYF.

The CDR3 sequence is CASSVDYATQYF. CDR3 DNA sequence: TGTGCCAGCAGCGTAGACTATGCTACGCAGTATTTT. V usage is TRBV7-9 and J usage is TRBJ2-3; D possibly corresponds to TRBD2 (5 bases). CDR1 and CDR2 from the germline V gene are SEHNR and FQNEAQ (reference sequence). The CDR3 contains 12 residues. With 5 bases removed from V and 8 bases from J, the gap between germline ends came to 11 bases.

The CDR3 bases are TGTGCCAGCAGCTTGGAAACAGGGCCAGGTTACGAGCAGTACTTC. This gives the protein CASSLETGPGYEQYF. The rearrangement joins TRBV5-4 to TRBJ2-7, with D possibly matching TRBD1 (6 bases). The CDR3 is 15 residues long. Germline CDR1 reads SGHNT; CDR2 reads YYREEE (reference sequence). V lost 0 bases to trimming and J lost 4 bases, with 14 bases between them.

CDR3: CASSLESGSEAFF. The CDR3 DNA follows: TGTGCCAGCAGCTTAGAGTCAGGGTCAGAAGCTTTCTTT. The genes are TRBV11-1 and TRBJ1-1, with D perhaps TRBD1 (5 bases). V dropped 1 base and J dropped 8 bases, with 11 bases sitting between them. Germline-derived CDR1 and CDR2 are SGHAT and FQDESV (reference sequence). This CDR3 spans 13 amino acids.

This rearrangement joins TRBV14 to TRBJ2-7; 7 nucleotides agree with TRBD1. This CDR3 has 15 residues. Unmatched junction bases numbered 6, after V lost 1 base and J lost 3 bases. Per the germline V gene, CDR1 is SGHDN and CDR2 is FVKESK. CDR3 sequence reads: CASSQGPGQHYEQYF. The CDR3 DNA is TGTGCCAGCAGCCAAGGGCCGGGACAGCACTACGAGCAGTACTTC.

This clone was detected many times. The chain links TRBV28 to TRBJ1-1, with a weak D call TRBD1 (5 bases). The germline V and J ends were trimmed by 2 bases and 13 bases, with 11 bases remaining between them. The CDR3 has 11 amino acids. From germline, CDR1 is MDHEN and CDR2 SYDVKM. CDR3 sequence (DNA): TGTGCCAGCAGTTTACAGGGTAGAGGTTTCTTT. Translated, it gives CASSLQGRGFF.